This paragraph reports one T cell receptor (beta chain). What it binds is not known. The data were taken from a study of T cells after yellow fever vaccination. The wider study: Fractions low in cell number were prepared with SMART-Seq v4 Ultra Low Input.

The study's findings and limits: A large majority of primary-vaccination clones showed up again after the booster (about 97% CD4, 88% CD8). Abundant bulk-population clonotypes could contaminate the FACS-sorted repertoires.

TCRdb re-analysed the 5' RACE reads in MiXCR, keeping a single row per CDR3 protein. The sample shows about 73,000 distinct CDR3 sequences, around 7.3% of them seen only once. Trimming removed 5 bases at V and 3 bases at J, with 18 bases between. This CDR3 spans 15 amino acids. The V gene's germline CDR1 is SGHRS and CDR2 YFSETQ. The rearrangement links TRBV5-1 to TRBJ2-7; D is unclear. The receptor's source is a man aged 30 to 45 who received the YFV17D yellow fever vaccine. Source: CD8+ T cells sorted from PBMCs, taken on the day of the yellow fever booster vaccination. The CDR3, as DNA: TGCGCCAGCAGGTTCATTTACAGAGACGACTACGAGCAGTACTTC. Encoded protein: CASRFIYRDDYEQYF.